These 27 T cell receptor beta chains share one sample of origin, sequenced in a study of cytomegalovirus exposure and HLA in healthy donors. PCR involved 60 Vbeta and 13 Jbeta primers. This table comes from immunoSEQ multiplex PCR, and its TCRdb copy is limited to in-frame clones, with some not included. Among some 190,000 clones listed, 85% were seen once. Sequencing input: PBMCs. All receptors derive from a boy aged 2 to 9 in good health and CMV-seronegative.

This chain links TRBV28 with TRBJ2-7; D is unclear. The germline V and J ends were trimmed by 2 bases and 1 base, with 9 bases remaining between them. Per germline, CDR1 MDHEN and CDR2 SYDVKM. The CDR3 is made up of 14 amino acids. The CDR3 sequence is CASSLGQASYEQYF. In nucleotides, the CDR3 is TGTGCCAGCAGTTTAGGCCAGGCGTCCTACGAGCAGTACTTC. Using reference TRBV28 and TRBJ2-7 for the parts outside the CDR3, the full variable domain is DVKVTQSSRYLVKRTGEKVFLECVQDMDHENMFWYRQDPGLGLRLIYFSYDVKMKEKGDIPEGYSVSREKKERFSLILESASTNQTSMYLCASSLGQASYEQYFGPGTRLTVT.

This chain connects TRBV6-4 to TRBJ2-1; tentative D call: TRBD2 (6 bases). Trimming removed 2 bases from V and 4 bases from J, with 12 bases in between. The CDR3 is 15 residues long. CDR1 is MRHNA and CDR2 is SNTAGT in the germline V gene. This CDR3 is CASSDETSGYNEQFF. In DNA form, the CDR3 reads TGTGCCAGCAGTGACGAGACTAGTGGGTACAATGAGCAGTTCTTC.

The rearrangement uses TRBV28 and TRBJ2-4, with TRBD1 identical over 7 bases. J lost 7 bases, V lost 5 bases, and 5 bases had no gene match. The CDR3 sequence is 13 residues long. Germline V gene sequence: CDR1 MDHEN, CDR2 SYDVKM. Here the CDR3 reads CASSDRVGNIQYF. CDR3 coding DNA: TGTGCCAGCAGTGACAGGGTTGGGAACATTCAGTACTTC.

This rearrangement joins TRBV10-1 to TRBJ1-4, with TRBD1 identical over 8 bases. CDR1 is WNHNN and CDR2 is SYGVQD in the germline V gene (reference sequence). The trim removed 9 bases at V and 6 bases at J, leaving 6 bases unmatched. The CDR3 consists of 13 residues. The CDR3 loop is CARNYRGDEKLFF. The CDR3 coding sequence is TGCGCCAGGAACTACAGGGGGGATGAAAAACTGTTTTTT.

This clone appeared once. The rearrangement links TRBV28 to TRBJ1-2; 10 bases match TRBD1. V dropped 3 bases and J dropped 1; count of bases not matched to a gene: 2. Germline V gives CDR1 MDHEN, CDR2 SYDVKM. The CDR3 has 15 amino acids. DNA for the CDR3: TGTGCCAGCAGTTTCGGGGACAGGGGTAACTATGGCTACACCTTC. It is translated as CASSFGDRGNYGYTF.

This chain joins TRBV28 and TRBJ2-1; 9 nucleotides agree with TRBD1. V lost 2 bases, J lost 6 bases, and 20 bases stayed unmatched. The CDR3 is 20 residues long. The germline V gene encodes CDR1 MDHEN and CDR2 SYDVKM. CDR3 sequence (DNA): TGTGCCAGCAGTTTACCCGGGACAGGGAGCCGCCGTTTACTCTTCAATGAGCAGTTCTTC. Its protein is CASSLPGTGSRRLLFNEQFF.

A single count supports this clone. The CDR3 DNA sequence: TGTGCCAGCAGCTTCGGGGTACGGGAAAAACTGTTTTTT. It translates to CASSFGVREKLFF. The V call is TRBV7-9, the J call TRBJ1-4; D remains unclear. This CDR3 comprises 13 residues. Germline values: CDR1 SEHNR, CDR2 FQNEAQ (reference sequence). V dropped 3 bases and J dropped 8 bases, with 10 bases sitting between them. The whole variable domain, remainder taken from reference TRBV7-9 and TRBJ1-4, is DTGVSQNPRHKITKRGQNVTFRCDPISEHNRLYWYRQTLGQGPEFLTYFQNEAQLEKSRLLSDRFSAERPKGSFSTLEIQRTEQGDSAMYLCASSFGVREKLFFGSGTQLSVL.

The gene calls are TRBV15 and TRBJ2-7, with 8 nucleotides matching TRBD2. CDR3 length equals 14 residues. Per the germline V gene, CDR1 is LNHNV and CDR2 is YYDKDF (reference sequence). With 5 bases clipped from V and 4 bases from J, the junction kept 7 bases outside the gene matches. The CDR3 coding sequence is TGTGCCACCAGCGGGGTGGCGGGGGGTTACGAGCAGTACTTC. The encoded protein is CATSGVAGGYEQYF. Full variable domain (rest looked up from reference TRBV15 and TRBJ2-7): DAMVIQNPRYQVTQFGKPVTLSCSQTLNHNVMYWYQQKSSQAPKLLFHYYDKDFNNEADTPDNFQSRRPNTSFCFLDIRSPGLGDTAMYLCATSGVAGGYEQYFGPGTRLTVT.

The chain combines TRBV11-2 with TRBJ2-1, with 10 bases fitting TRBD2. This CDR3 contains 17 residues. V gave up 1 base and J gave up 3 bases; unmatched junction bases: 6. From germline, CDR1 is SGHAT and CDR2 FQNNGV. The CDR3 DNA reads as TGTGCCAGCAGCTTAGTGCTTCCTAGCGGGAGCTACAATGAGCAGTTCTTC. Amino acid sequence: CASSLVLPSGSYNEQFF.

This clone has a handful of counts. The chain links TRBV5-1 to TRBJ2-5, with 9 bases aligning to TRBD1. Losses at the gene ends were 0 bases for V and 5 bases for J; bases not matched to a gene: 8. CDR1 and CDR2 (germline): SGHRS, YFSETQ. This CDR3 comprises 16 residues. CDR3 sequence: CASSLAMTGGMETQYF. The DNA of the CDR3 is TGCGCCAGCAGCTTGGCCATGACAGGGGGAATGGAGACCCAGTACTTC. Complete variable domain (other parts from reference TRBV5-1 and TRBJ2-5): KAGVTQTPRYLIKTRGQQVTLSCSPISGHRSVSWYQQTPGQGLQFLFEYFSETQRNKGNFPGRFSGRQFSNSRSEMNVSTLELGDSALYLCASSLAMTGGMETQYFGPGTRLLVL.

This rearrangement joins TRBV2 to TRBJ1-5; D call uncertain. Trimming removed 3 bases from V and 2 bases from J, with 11 bases in between. In germline, CDR1 is SNHLY, CDR2 FYNNEI. This CDR3 comprises 15 residues. This CDR3 is CASSDSGEGNQPQHF. The CDR3 coding sequence is TGTGCCAGCAGTGATAGCGGGGAAGGCAATCAGCCCCAGCATTTT.

As regards this clone: The germline gene is not matched at one end of the junction; a read error may be the cause. This sequence joins TRBV29-1 and TRBJ2-3; D might be TRBD2 (6 bases). The CDR3 contains 15 residues. Per germline, CDR1 SQVTM and CDR2 ANQGSEA. The CDR3 protein is CSAEDGSGFPDTQYF. The CDR3 DNA follows: TGCAGCGCTGAAGATGGTAGCGGATTCCCAGATACGCAGTATTTT.

The chain links TRBV19 to TRBJ1-1; D remains unclear. The CDR3 has 13 residues. Deletions cut 6 bases from V and 3 bases from J, with 11 bases between. The germline CDR1 and CDR2 sequences are LNHDA and SQIVND (reference sequence). For the CDR3, the DNA is TGTGCCAGTAGCCCTAGCCGGGACACTGAAGCTTTCTTT. Amino acids: CASSPSRDTEAFF.

The chain recombines TRBV9 with TRBJ2-2, with D perhaps TRBD2 (6 bases). CDR1 is SGDLS and CDR2 is YYNGEE in the germline V gene. V shed 3 bases and J shed 4 bases, with 16 bases lying between them. This CDR3 is 16 amino acids long. The CDR3 reads CASSATSFGSTGELFF. CDR3 DNA sequence: TGTGCCAGCAGCGCGACTAGTTTTGGGTCCACCGGGGAGCTGTTTTTT. The whole variable domain, remainder taken from reference TRBV9 and TRBJ2-2, is DSGVTQTPKHLITATGQRVTLRCSPRSGDLSVYWYQQSLDQGLQFLIQYYNGEERAKGNILERFSAQQFPDLHSELNLSSLELGDSALYFCASSATSFGSTGELFFGEGSRLTVL.

The chain carries TRBV28 and TRBJ2-2, with D tentatively TRBD2 (5 bases). Deletions cut 3 bases from V and 7 bases from J, with 12 bases between. Germline CDR1 is MDHEN and CDR2 is SYDVKM. CDR3 length: 14 amino acids. The CDR3 DNA reads as TGTGCCAGCAGTTTCCGAGGGATGAGCGGGGAGCTGTTTTTT. Translating it yields CASSFRGMSGELFF. Full variable domain (remainder filled in from reference TRBV28 and TRBJ2-2): DVKVTQSSRYLVKRTGEKVFLECVQDMDHENMFWYRQDPGLGLRLIYFSYDVKMKEKGDIPEGYSVSREKKERFSLILESASTNQTSMYLCASSFRGMSGELFFGEGSRLTVL.

The chain is built from TRBV5-1 and TRBJ1-1; maybe TRBD1 (6 bases). The germline V and J ends were trimmed by 0 bases and 4 bases, with 10 bases remaining between them. Germline CDR1 SGHRS, CDR2 YFSETQ. The CDR3 is 14 residues long. In nucleotides, the CDR3 is TGCGCCAGCAGCTTGGACAGGGTGCCCACTGAAGCTTTCTTT. This encodes CASSLDRVPTEAFF. Looking up the rest from reference TRBV5-1 and TRBJ1-1 gives the full variable domain: KAGVTQTPRYLIKTRGQQVTLSCSPISGHRSVSWYQQTPGQGLQFLFEYFSETQRNKGNFPGRFSGRQFSNSRSEMNVSTLELGDSALYLCASSLDRVPTEAFFGQGTRLTVV.

This chain links TRBV11-2 with TRBJ2-1, with TRBD2 identical over 7 bases. CDR1 is SGHAT and CDR2 is FQNNGV in the germline V gene. V was clipped by 5 bases and J by 6 bases; unmatched bases: 10. There are 15 residues in the CDR3. CDR3 sequence: CASSLGRGRGNEQFF. The CDR3 DNA reads TGTGCCAGCAGCCTGGGGCGGGGGAGGGGCAATGAGCAGTTCTTC.

V gene TRBV29-1 combines with J gene TRBJ2-1; 11 bases are a match to TRBD2. Germline CDR1 is SQVTM and CDR2 is ANQGSEA. After removal of 5 bases from V and 0 bases from J, the junction contained 12 bases not matched to a gene. CDR3 length: 18 amino acids. The CDR3 is CSVSSGGHPAGSYNEQFF. Here the CDR3 DNA reads TGCAGCGTTTCTAGCGGGGGGCATCCCGCAGGCTCCTACAATGAGCAGTTCTTC.

The chain is built from TRBV5-3 and TRBJ1-2; D is uncertain. TRBV5-3 is known as an ORF, though its function is uncertain. V was trimmed by 3 bases and J by 5 bases, leaving 14 bases between them. The CDR3 runs to 14 residues. In nucleotides, the CDR3 is TGTGCCAGAAGCTCGCGCGACCGGGAATATGGCTACACCTTC. Translated, it gives CARSSRDREYGYTF.

The gene calls are TRBV5-1 and TRBJ2-2, with 7 bases aligning to TRBD2. The J segment lost 5 bases and the V segment lost 4 bases, leaving 11 bases of the junction unmatched. The CDR3 covers 16 residues. Germline CDR1 is SGHRS and CDR2 is YFSETQ. CDR3 residues: CASSPNWEGGTGELFF. CDR3 DNA: TGCGCCAGCAGCCCGAATTGGGAGGGAGGGACCGGGGAGCTGTTTTTT.

The chain carries TRBV19 and TRBJ1-6, with TRBD1 matching 8 bases. Germline V gene data show CDR1 as LNHDA and CDR2 as SQIVND (reference sequence). V trimming: 2 bases; J trimming: 7 bases; junction bases outside the gene matches: 1. This CDR3 comprises 14 residues. This chain's CDR3 is CASSIWTGNSPLHF. The DNA for the CDR3 is TGTGCCAGTAGTATATGGACAGGGAATTCACCCCTCCACTTT.

The rearrangement joins TRBV27 to TRBJ2-1; 11 bases match TRBD2. The germline V gene has CDR1 MNHEY and CDR2 SMNVEV (reference sequence). The trim removed 6 bases at V and 8 bases at J, leaving 9 bases unmatched. The CDR3 sequence is 15 residues long. CDR3 sequence: CASSLGVAGGDEQFF. CDR3 DNA sequence: TGTGCCAGCAGCCTTGGGGTAGCGGGGGGGGATGAGCAGTTCTTC.

The chain is built from TRBV10-1 and TRBJ2-7, with a tentative D call TRBD1 (5 bases). V lost 7 bases to trimming and J lost 1 base, with 17 bases between them. The CDR3 is 15 amino acids. Germline V lookup: CDR1 WNHNN, CDR2 SYGVQD (reference sequence). CDR3 nucleotide sequence: TGCGCCAGCACCACGGATCATGACAGATCCTACGAGCAGTACGTC. This encodes CASTTDHDRSYEQYV.

The chain joins TRBV6-1 to TRBJ1-5, with 10 nucleotides matching TRBD1. There are 15 residues in the CDR3. Germline lookup yields CDR1 MNHNS and CDR2 SASEGT. The V and J ends lost 8 bases and 7 bases, in that order; junction bases with no gene match: 11. The CDR3 bases are TGTGCCAGCCGGGGGACAGGGGCCTCGATCCAGCCCCAGCATTTT. This gives the protein CASRGTGASIQPQHF.

The chain joins TRBV10-2 to TRBJ1-4; TRBD1 might be the D (6 bases). The CDR3 runs to 16 residues. V lost 3 bases, J lost 4 bases, and 15 bases lay in between. The germline CDR1 and CDR2 sequences are WSHSY and SAAADI. The CDR3 is CASSDGTQPDNEKLFF. The CDR3 DNA is TGCGCCAGCAGTGATGGGACACAACCGGATAATGAAAAACTGTTTTTT.

Note on this clone: This sample also contains other DNA sequences that code for the same CDR3. The V and J genes are TRBV27 and TRBJ1-2; D gene unclear. Trimming removed 3 bases from V and 7 bases from J, with 9 bases in between. CDR1 and CDR2 (germline): MNHEY, SMNVEV (reference sequence). The CDR3 length is 12 residues. This chain's CDR3 is CASSLRGFGYTF. CDR3 in DNA: TGTGCCAGCAGTTTGAGAGGGTTTGGCTACACCTTC.

The chain uses TRBV11-3 and TRBJ2-2; 9 bases fit TRBD1. This CDR3 is built from 14 residues. V shed 4 bases, J shed 5 bases, and the junction held 2 bases outside the gene matches. CDR1 is SGHNT, CDR2 YENEEA, per germline. CDR3 nucleotides: TGTGCCAGCAGCTCGGGACAGGGAACCGGGGAGCTGTTTTTT. This codes for CASSSGQGTGELFF. The entire variable domain, with the rest obtained from reference TRBV11-3 and TRBJ2-2, is as follows: EAGVVQSPRYKIIEKKQPVAFWCNPISGHNTLYWYLQNLGQGPELLIRYENEEAVDDSQLPKDRFSAERLKGVDSTLKIQPAELGDSAVYLCASSSGQGTGELFFGEGSRLTVL.